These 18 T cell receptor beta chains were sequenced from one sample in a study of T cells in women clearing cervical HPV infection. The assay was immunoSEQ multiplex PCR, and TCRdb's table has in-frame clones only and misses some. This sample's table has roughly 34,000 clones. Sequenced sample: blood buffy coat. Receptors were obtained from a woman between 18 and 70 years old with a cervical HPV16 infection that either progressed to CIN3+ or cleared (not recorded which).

CDR3 DNA, as far as it was read: TGTGCCAGCAGCCAACAGGGAGGGAGCACTGAA. Amino acids: CASSQQGGSTE. Given in full, the CDR3 is CASSQQGGSTEAFF. The chain has TRBV11-1 and TRBJ1-1, with D possibly TRBD1 on 6 matching bases. Read coverage stops 3 residues before the CDR3 terminus; the germline J gene supplies the remainder. Germline CDR1 reads SGHAT; CDR2 reads FQDESV (reference sequence). The CDR3 length is 14 residues. V shed 5 bases and J shed 4 bases, with 14 bases lying between them. Using reference TRBV11-1 and TRBJ1-1 for the parts outside the CDR3, the full variable domain is EAEVAQSPRYKITEKSQAVAFWCDPISGHATLYWYRQILGQGPELLVQFQDESVVDDSQLPKDRFSAERLKGVDSTLKIQPAELGDSAMYLCASSQQGGSTEAFFGQGTRLTVV.

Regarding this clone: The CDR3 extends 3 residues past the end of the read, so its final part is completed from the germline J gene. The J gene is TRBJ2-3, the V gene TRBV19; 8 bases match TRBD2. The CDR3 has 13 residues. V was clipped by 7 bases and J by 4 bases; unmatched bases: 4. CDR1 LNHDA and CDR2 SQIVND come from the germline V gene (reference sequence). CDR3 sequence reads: CASTFSGADTQYF. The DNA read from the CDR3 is TGTGCCAGTACATTTAGCGGGGCAGATACG.

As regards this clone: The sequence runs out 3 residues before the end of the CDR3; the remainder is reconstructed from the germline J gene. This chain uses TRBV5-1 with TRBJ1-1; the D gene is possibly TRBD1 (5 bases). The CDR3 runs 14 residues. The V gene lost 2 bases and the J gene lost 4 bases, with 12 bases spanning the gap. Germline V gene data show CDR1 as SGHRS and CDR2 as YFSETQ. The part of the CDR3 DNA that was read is TGCGCCAGCAGCTTCCGGGGGACGGGCACTGAA. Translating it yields CASSFRGTGTE. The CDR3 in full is CASSFRGTGTEAFF.

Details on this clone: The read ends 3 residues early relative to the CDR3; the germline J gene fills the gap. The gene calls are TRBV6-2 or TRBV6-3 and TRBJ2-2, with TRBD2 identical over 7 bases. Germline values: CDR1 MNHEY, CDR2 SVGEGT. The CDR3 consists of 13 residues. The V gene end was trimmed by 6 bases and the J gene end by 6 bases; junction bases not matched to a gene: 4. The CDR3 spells CASRSTSAGELFF. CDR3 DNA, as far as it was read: TGTGCCAGCAGGTCTACTAGCGCCGGGGAG.

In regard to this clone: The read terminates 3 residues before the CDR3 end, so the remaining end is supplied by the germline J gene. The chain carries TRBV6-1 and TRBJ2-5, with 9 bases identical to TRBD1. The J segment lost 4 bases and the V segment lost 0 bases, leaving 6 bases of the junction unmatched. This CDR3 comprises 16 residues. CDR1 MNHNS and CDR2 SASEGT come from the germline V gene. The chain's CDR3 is CASSEALGTGRETQYF. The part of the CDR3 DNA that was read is TGTGCCAGCAGTGAAGCGCTAGGGACAGGGCGAGAGACC.

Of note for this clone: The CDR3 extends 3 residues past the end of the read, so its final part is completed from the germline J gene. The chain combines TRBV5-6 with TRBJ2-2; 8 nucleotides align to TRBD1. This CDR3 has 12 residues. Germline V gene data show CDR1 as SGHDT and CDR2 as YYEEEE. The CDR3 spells CATSTGGSPLFF. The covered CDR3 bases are TGTGCCACCTCAACAGGGGGATCACCG.

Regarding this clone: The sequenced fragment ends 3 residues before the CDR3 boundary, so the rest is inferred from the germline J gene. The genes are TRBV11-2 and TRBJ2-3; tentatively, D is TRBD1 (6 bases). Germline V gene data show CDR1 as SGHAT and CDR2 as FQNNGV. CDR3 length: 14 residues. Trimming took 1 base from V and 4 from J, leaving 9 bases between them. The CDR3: CASSLVAGADTQYF. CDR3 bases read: TGTGCCAGCAGCTTAGTCGCAGGGGCAGATACG. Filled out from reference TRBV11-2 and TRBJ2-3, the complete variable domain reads EAGVAQSPRYKIIEKRQSVAFWCNPISGHATLYWYQQILGQGPKLLIQFQNNGVVDDSQLPKDRFSAERLKGVDSTLKIQPAKLEDSAVYLCASSLVAGADTQYFGPGTRLTVL.

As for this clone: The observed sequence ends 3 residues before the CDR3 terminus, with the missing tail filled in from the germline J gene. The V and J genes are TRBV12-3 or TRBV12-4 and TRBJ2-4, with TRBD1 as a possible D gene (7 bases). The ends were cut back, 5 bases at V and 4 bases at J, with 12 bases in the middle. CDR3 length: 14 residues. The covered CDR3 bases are TGTGCCAGCAGTCGGGGGACAGTTAAAAACATT. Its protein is CASSRGTVKNI. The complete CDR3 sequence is CASSRGTVKNIQYF.

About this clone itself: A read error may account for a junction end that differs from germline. The CDR3 loop is CASSLDRGQETQYF. Incomplete CDR3 DNA: TGTGCCAGCAGCCTAGACAGGGGCCAAGAGACC. The rearrangement joins TRBV11-2 to TRBJ2-5; 8 bases line up with TRBD1. Coverage ceases 3 residues before the CDR3 finishes, and the germline J gene fills in the end. CDR1 is SGHAT, CDR2 FQNNGV, per germline. This CDR3 contains 14 residues. Together with reference TRBV11-2 and TRBJ2-5, the CDR3 gives the full variable domain: EAGVAQSPRYKIIEKRQSVAFWCNPISGHATLYWYQQILGQGPKLLIQFQNNGVVDDSQLPKDRFSAERLKGVDSTLKIQPAKLEDSAVYLCASSLDRGQETQYFGPGTRLLVL.

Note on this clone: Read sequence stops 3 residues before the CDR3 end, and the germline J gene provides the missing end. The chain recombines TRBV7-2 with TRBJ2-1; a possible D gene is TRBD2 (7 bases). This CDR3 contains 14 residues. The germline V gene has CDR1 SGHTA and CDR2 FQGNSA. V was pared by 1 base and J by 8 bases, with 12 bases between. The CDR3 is CASSLGGGPYEQFF. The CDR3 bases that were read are TGTGCCAGCAGCTTAGGGGGGGGGCCCTATGAG.

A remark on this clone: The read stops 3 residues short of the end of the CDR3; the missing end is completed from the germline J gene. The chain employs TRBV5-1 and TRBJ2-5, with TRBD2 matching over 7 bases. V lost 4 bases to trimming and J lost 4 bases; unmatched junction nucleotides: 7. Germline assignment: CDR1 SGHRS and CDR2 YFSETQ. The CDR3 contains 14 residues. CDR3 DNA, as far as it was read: TGCGCCAGCAGCGTACCGGGACTATCAGAGACC. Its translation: CASSVPGLSET. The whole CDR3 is CASSVPGLSETQYF.

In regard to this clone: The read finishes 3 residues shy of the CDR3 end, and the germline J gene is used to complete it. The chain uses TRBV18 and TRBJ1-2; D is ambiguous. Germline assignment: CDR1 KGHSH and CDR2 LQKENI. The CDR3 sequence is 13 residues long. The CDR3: CASSPPLTDTYTF. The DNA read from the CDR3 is TGTGCCAGCTCCCCCCCTCTCACAGATACC.

The covered CDR3 bases are TGTGCCAGCGACCCAGTACGACTAGTAGGTGAC. This codes for CASDPVRLVGD. The full CDR3 reads CASDPVRLVGDYTF. The chain has TRBV7-9 and TRBJ1-2; no clear D gene. The read finishes 3 residues shy of the CDR3 end, and the germline J gene is used to complete it. Per germline, CDR1 SEHNR and CDR2 FQNEAQ (reference sequence). The CDR3 sequence is 14 residues long.

CDR3 DNA, as far as it was read: TGTGCCAGCAGCTTTCAGGGTGAAGCCTACGAG. Translation: CASSFQGEAYE. The whole CDR3 protein is CASSFQGEAYEQYF. The chain links TRBV7-9 to TRBJ2-7; TRBD1 might be the D (5 bases). The read is 3 residues too short to cover the CDR3 end, so that end is filled in from the germline J gene. Germline-derived CDR1 and CDR2 are SEHNR and FQNEAQ (reference sequence). Trimming took 3 bases from V and 2 from J, leaving 11 bases between them. CDR3 size: 14 residues.

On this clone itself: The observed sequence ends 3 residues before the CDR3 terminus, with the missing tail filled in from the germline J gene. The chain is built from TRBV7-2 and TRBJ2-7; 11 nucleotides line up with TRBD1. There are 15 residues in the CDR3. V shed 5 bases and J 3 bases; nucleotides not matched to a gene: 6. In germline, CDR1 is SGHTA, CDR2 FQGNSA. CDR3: CASSSGQGAFYEQYF. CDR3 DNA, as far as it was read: TGTGCCAGCAGCAGCGGACAGGGGGCCTTCTACGAG.

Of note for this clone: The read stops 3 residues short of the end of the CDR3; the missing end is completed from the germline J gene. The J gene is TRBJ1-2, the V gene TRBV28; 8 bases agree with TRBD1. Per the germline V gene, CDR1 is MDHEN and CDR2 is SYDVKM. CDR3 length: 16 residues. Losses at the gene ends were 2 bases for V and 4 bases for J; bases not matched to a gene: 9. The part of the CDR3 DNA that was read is TGTGCCAGCAGTTTACGTGCCTCAGGGGGCCCCTATGGC. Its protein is CASSLRASGGPYG. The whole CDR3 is CASSLRASGGPYGYTF.

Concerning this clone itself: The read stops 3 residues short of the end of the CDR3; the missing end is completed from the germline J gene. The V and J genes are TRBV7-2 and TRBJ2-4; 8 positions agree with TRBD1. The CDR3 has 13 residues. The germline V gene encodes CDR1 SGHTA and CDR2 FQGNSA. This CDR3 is CASSRTGISGQYF. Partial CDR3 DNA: TGTGCCAGCAGCCGGACAGGGATCAGTGGT.

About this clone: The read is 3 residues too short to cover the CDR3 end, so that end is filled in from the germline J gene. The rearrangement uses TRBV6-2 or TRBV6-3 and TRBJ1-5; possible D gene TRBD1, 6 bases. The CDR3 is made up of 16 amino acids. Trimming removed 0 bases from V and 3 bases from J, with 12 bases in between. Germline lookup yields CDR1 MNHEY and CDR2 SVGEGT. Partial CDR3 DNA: TGTGCCAGCAGTTACTCGGCGGGGGCGTACAATCAGCCC. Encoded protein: CASSYSAGAYNQP. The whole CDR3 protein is CASSYSAGAYNQPQHF.